This T cell receptor beta chain was sequenced during a study of blood T cell repertoires in COVID-19. The overall study: Italy, Spain and the United States were the sources of the convalescent and acute COVID-19 samples. Sources were T cells, B-cell-depleted T cells, or PBMCs; the material itself was cDNA or gDNA.

This CDR3 is 14 amino acids long. Germline V gives CDR1 SGDLS, CDR2 YYNGEE. The ends were cut back, 4 bases at V and 6 bases at J, with 16 bases in the middle. Per the study methods: Estimates of nucleated cell counts were drawn from the amplification of reference gene primers. Assay: immunoSEQ multiplex PCR; the TCRdb copy retains only in-frame clones and omits some. V and J calls and clone size are given by that table; D and trimming were obtained from the DNA. The repertoire holds some 180,000 clones, with 83% as singletons. In its sample, this clone was seen once. The receptor comes from a woman aged 80 or over with acute or convalescent COVID-19. Source material: peripheral blood. V and J are TRBV9 and TRBJ1-1; tentative D call: TRBD1 (5 bases). The CDR3 DNA reads TGTGCCAGCAGCCCTTCGCCAGGGTCCCCTGAAGCTTTCTTT. This gives the protein CASSPSPGSPEAFF.